The sequence of this T cell receptor beta chain was determined in a study of technical replicates of blood from a few donors. The length of the CDR3 is 17 residues. Losses at the gene ends were 0 bases for V and 1 base for J; bases not matched to a gene: 9. From germline, CDR1 is SGHRS and CDR2 YFSETQ. Some clones are missing from TCRdb's copy, which holds only in-frame ones; the method was immunoSEQ multiplex PCR. The table has about 12,000 clones, 93% seen once. This receptor was obtained from a human donor in good health. Sequenced material: PBMCs. The V gene is TRBV5-1, the J gene TRBJ2-5; 7 bases line up with TRBD1. CDR3 DNA: TGCGCCAGCAGCTTGGAACCCAGGGGGTCCTCCCAAGAGACCCAGTACTTC. Amino acid sequence: CASSLEPRGSSQETQYF. The full variable domain, rest sourced from reference TRBV5-1 and TRBJ2-5, is KAGVTQTPRYLIKTRGQQVTLSCSPISGHRSVSWYQQTPGQGLQFLFEYFSETQRNKGNFPGRFSGRQFSNSRSEMNVSTLELGDSALYLCASSLEPRGSSQETQYFGPGTRLLVL.